The source of this T cell receptor (beta chain) is a study of PD-1 blockade in classical Hodgkin lymphoma. Concerning this clone itself: Antigen unknown.

General study findings and limits: Similar baseline diversity was found in complete responders and newly diagnosed patients. Researchers reported that CD4+ TCR diversity, though not CD8+, rose significantly by C4D1.

Assay: immunoSEQ multiplex PCR; the TCRdb copy retains only in-frame clones and omits some. The sample yields some 95,000 clones, over 75% seen once. Time point: cycle 4 day 1 (C4D1), after five to seven weeks of nivolumab. Every patient relapsed after autologous stem cell transplantation, and brentuximab vedotin exposure varied. Best responses were complete response, partial response or progressive disease. The CDR3 contains 13 residues. CDR1 is MNHNY and CDR2 is SVGAGI in the germline V gene (reference sequence). V lost 6 bases, J lost 14 bases, and 12 bases stayed unmatched. The sample in question was peripheral blood mononuclear cells (PBMCs), obtained before the fourth cycle of nivolumab. The sequence came from a human donor with classical Hodgkin lymphoma. The V gene is TRBV6-6, the J gene TRBJ1-4; 7 positions match TRBD1. CDR3 sequence (DNA): TGTGCCAGCAGCTTGGACAGGTTAGAGGGGCTGTTTTTT. Protein: CASSLDRLEGLFF.